The present TCR beta chain was sequenced within a study of monozygotic twins with inflammatory bowel disease. CDR1 is MNHEY, CDR2 SMNVEV, per germline (reference sequence). The CDR3 has 15 residues. As regards this clonotype: The antigen is undetermined.

Study conclusions and caveats: It was not supported that a single strong signal or clonotype was associated with IBD. Individual T cell subtypes were not distinguishable. Inverse Simpson values showed less TCRbeta diversity in IBD patients than in their healthy co-twins. Twin concordance left repertoire similarity unchanged, with limited power a possible explanation for this lack of difference.

TCRdb re-called the 5' RACE reads and gives one entry per CDR3 protein, without DNA. This sample carries 190,000 or so distinct CDR3 sequences, with 1.6% going to the ten biggest clones. Sequenced input: blood. This TCR was recovered from a human donor with ulcerative colitis or Crohn's disease, or a healthy co-twin of an affected twin (not recorded which). V gene TRBV27 combines with J gene TRBJ2-6. CDR3 sequence reads: CASSLSWAGANVLTF.